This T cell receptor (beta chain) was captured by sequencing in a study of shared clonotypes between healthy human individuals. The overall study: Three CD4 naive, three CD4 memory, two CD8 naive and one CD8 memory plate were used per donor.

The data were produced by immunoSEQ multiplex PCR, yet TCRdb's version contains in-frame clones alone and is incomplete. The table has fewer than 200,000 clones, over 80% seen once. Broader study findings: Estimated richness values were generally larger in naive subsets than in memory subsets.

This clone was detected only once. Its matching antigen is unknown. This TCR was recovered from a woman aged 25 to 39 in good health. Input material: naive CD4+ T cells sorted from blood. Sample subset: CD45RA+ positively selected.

CDR3 region: CASRYRVGVDGYTF. For the CDR3, the DNA is TGTGCCAGCAGGTATCGGGTAGGGGTCGATGGCTACACCTTC. The chain recombines TRBV28 with TRBJ1-2; possible D gene TRBD1, 5 bases. Trimming stripped 6 bases from V and 6 bases from J, with 17 bases between. The CDR3 loop spans 14 amino acids. CDR1 and CDR2 (germline): MDHEN, SYDVKM.